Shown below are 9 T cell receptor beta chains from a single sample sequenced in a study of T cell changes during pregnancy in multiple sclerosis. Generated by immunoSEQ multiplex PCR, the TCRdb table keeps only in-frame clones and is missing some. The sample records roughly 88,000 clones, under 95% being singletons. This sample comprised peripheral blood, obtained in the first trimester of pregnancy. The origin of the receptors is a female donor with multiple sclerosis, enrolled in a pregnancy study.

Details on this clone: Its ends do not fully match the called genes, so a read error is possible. The CDR3 DNA is TGTGCCAGCAGTTTAGGGCCCCCCGCTGGGGCCAACGTCCTGACTTTC. It codes for CASSLGPPAGANVLTF. V and J are TRBV7-2 and TRBJ2-6, with no clear D. Germline V lookup: CDR1 SGHTA, CDR2 FQGNSA. The CDR3 contains 16 residues.

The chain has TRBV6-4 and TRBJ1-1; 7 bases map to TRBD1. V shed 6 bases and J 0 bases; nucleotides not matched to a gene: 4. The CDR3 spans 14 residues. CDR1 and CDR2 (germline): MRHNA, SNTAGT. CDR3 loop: CASSPGQMNTEAFF. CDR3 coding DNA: TGTGCCAGCAGCCCGGGACAGATGAACACTGAAGCTTTCTTT.

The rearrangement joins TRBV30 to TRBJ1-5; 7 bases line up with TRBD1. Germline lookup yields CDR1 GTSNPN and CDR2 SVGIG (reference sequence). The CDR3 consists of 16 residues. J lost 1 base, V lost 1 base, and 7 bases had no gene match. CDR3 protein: CAWSEGAGGSNQPQHF. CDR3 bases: TGTGCCTGGAGTGAGGGGGCAGGGGGAAGCAATCAGCCCCAGCATTTT.

CDR3 sequence reads: CASSSGRGLASTDTQYF. The CDR3, as DNA: TGTGCCAGCAGTTCGGGAAGGGGACTAGCGAGCACAGATACGCAGTATTTT. The chain recombines TRBV5-4 with TRBJ2-3; 10 positions agree with TRBD2. V shed 5 bases, J shed 0 bases, and the junction held 9 bases outside the gene matches. This CDR3 region has 17 residues. Germline values: CDR1 SGHNT, CDR2 YYREEE (reference sequence).

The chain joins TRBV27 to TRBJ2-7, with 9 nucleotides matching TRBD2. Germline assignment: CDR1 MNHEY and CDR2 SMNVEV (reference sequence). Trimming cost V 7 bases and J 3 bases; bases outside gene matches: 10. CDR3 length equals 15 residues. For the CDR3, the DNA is TGTGCCAGCAACCCGCGGGGGACTAGCTTCTACGAGCAGTACTTC. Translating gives CASNPRGTSFYEQYF.

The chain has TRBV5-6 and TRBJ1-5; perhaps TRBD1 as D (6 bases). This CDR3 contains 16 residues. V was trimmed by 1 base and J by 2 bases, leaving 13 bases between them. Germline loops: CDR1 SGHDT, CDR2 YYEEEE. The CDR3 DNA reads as TGTGCCAGCAGCTTGAATGGGGGGGCTGGCAATCAGCCCCAGCATTTT. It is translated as CASSLNGGAGNQPQHF.

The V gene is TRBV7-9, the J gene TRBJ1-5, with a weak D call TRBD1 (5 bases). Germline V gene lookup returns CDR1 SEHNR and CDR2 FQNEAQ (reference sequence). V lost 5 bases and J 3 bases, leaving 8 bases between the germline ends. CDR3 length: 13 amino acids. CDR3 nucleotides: TGTGCCAGCAGCCGGGACTTCAATCAGCCCCAGCATTTT. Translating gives CASSRDFNQPQHF.

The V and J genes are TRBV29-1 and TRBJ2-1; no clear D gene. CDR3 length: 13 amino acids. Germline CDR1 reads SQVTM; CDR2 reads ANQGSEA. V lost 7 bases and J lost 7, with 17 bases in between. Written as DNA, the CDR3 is TGCAGCGCTGTACCGGCTCTAGATAATGAGCAGTTCTTC. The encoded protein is CSAVPALDNEQFF.

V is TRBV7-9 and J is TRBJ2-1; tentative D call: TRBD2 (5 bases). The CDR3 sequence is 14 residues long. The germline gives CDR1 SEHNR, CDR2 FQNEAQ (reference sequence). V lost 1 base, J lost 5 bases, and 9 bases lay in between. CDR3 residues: CASSLDLGNNEQFF. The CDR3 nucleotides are TGTGCCAGCAGCTTAGATCTCGGGAACAATGAGCAGTTCTTC.